These 26 T cell receptor beta chains share one sample of origin, sequenced in a study of T cell repertoires in cytomegalovirus infection (dated by TCRdb to between 2019 and 2020). Sequencing was carried out with an Illumina HiSeq 1500. TCRdb passed the public sequencing reads through fastp at Q25 and MiXCR, retaining productive beta sequences. A single entry per CDR3 protein holds the most common genes and DNA from its merged rows. Across this sample there are around 260,000 distinct CDR3 sequences, with less than 9.5% seen only once. The top ten clonotypes cover over 13% of the sample. Source material: PBMCs. The origin of the receptors is a human donor in good health (CMV status not recorded). Some clones in this sample may be carry-over from other donors' samples.

The chain couples TRBV18 to TRBJ1-1; TRBD1 matches 7 bases. There are 12 residues in the CDR3. Losses at the gene ends were 5 bases for V and 10 bases for J; bases not matched to a gene: 7. Germline V CDR1 and CDR2: KGHSH, LQKENI. This CDR3 reads CASSNRGSGAFF. The CDR3 nucleotides are TGTGCCAGCTCAAACAGGGGATCCGGAGCTTTCTTT.

This clonotype was picked up many times. The V and J genes are TRBV28 and TRBJ1-2; maybe TRBD1 (6 bases). V lost 6 bases and J lost 3, with 20 bases in between. Germline assignment: CDR1 MDHEN and CDR2 SYDVKM. The CDR3 runs 16 residues. The CDR3 DNA reads TGTGCCAGCAGAACGGGGGGCGAAGTGGTCGACTATGGCTACACCTTC. Its translation: CASRTGGEVVDYGYTF.

The sample holds many counts of this clonotype. The V call is TRBV7-2, the J call TRBJ2-5; D gene ambiguous. Per the germline V gene, CDR1 is SGHTA and CDR2 is FQGNSA. With 2 bases removed from V and 5 bases from J, the gap between germline ends came to 9 bases. The CDR3 is 13 amino acids. The CDR3 region is CASSLRPGETQYF. The CDR3 region has the DNA TGTGCCAGCAGCTTAAGGCCTGGGGAGACCCAGTACTTC.

This clonotype was observed at least ten times. The chain is built from TRBV7-2 and TRBJ2-7; D not certain. The CDR3 has 14 amino acids. V was trimmed by 2 bases and J by 2 bases, leaving 10 bases between them. Germline assignment: CDR1 SGHTA and CDR2 FQGNSA. Here the CDR3 reads CASSLRARAYEQYF. The CDR3, as DNA: TGTGCCAGCAGCTTAAGGGCAAGGGCCTACGAGCAGTACTTC.

This clonotype turned up a few times. The chain is built from TRBV20-1 and TRBJ1-2; D is undetermined. The CDR3 length is 8 residues. Germline CDR1 is DFQATT and CDR2 is SNEGSKA (reference sequence). V lost 8 bases and J lost 8, with 6 bases in between. The CDR3 region is CSPRGYTF. In DNA, the CDR3 is TGCAGTCCTCGGGGCTACACCTTC.

This clonotype was seen ten or more times. This sequence joins TRBV19 and TRBJ2-3; TRBD2 matches 8 bases. CDR3 length equals 17 residues. Germline CDR1 reads LNHDA; CDR2 reads SQIVND (reference sequence). The V and J ends lost 3 bases and 4 bases, in that order; junction bases with no gene match: 12. The CDR3 loop reads CASSIGGGLAAPDTQYF. CDR3 coding DNA: TGTGCCAGTAGTATTGGCGGTGGACTAGCTGCTCCAGATACGCAGTATTTT.

This clonotype was seen repeatedly, ten times or more. V usage is TRBV7-2 and J usage is TRBJ2-3, with 7 bases lining up with TRBD1. Per the germline V gene, CDR1 is SGHTA and CDR2 is FQGNSA. The J segment lost 10 bases and the V segment lost 0 bases, leaving 4 bases of the junction unmatched. The CDR3 is 13 residues long. The CDR3 coding sequence is TGTGCCAGCAGCTTAGCGAGACAGGGTTCGCAGTATTTT. Protein product: CASSLARQGSQYF.

This clonotype was picked up many times. The V and J genes are TRBV12-3 or TRBV12-4 and TRBJ1-5; D call uncertain. The CDR3 is 14 residues long. The V end was cut by 5 bases, the J end by 3 bases, with 11 bases between. The CDR3 DNA sequence: TGTGCCAGCAGTGGGAACGGTCCCAATCAGCCCCAGCATTTT. This sequence encodes CASSGNGPNQPQHF.

This clonotype has ten or more counts. The rearrangement joins TRBV7-9 to TRBJ1-5; no clear D. With 5 bases removed from V and 1 base from J, the gap between germline ends came to 12 bases. The CDR3 loop spans 15 amino acids. Germline V gene data show CDR1 as SEHNR and CDR2 as FQNEAQ (reference sequence). The CDR3 DNA follows: TGTGCCAGCAGCACACAGCGTACCAGCAATCAGCCCCAGCATTTT. Its translation is CASSTQRTSNQPQHF.

This clonotype was recorded many times. The chain is built from TRBV7-2 and TRBJ1-1; D is ambiguous. Per the germline V gene, CDR1 is SGHTA and CDR2 is FQGNSA. This CDR3 has 13 amino acids. V was clipped by 5 bases and J by 0 bases, with 7 bases between them. In DNA, the CDR3 is TGTGCCAGCAGCGCCCCTATGAACACTGAAGCTTTCTTT. Amino acid sequence: CASSAPMNTEAFF.

J is TRBJ1-1 and V is TRBV9; TRBD1 might be the D (6 bases). V was clipped by 3 bases and J by 3 bases, with 12 bases between them. The CDR3 extends over 14 amino acids. Per the germline V gene, CDR1 is SGDLS and CDR2 is YYNGEE. The CDR3 DNA reads TGTGCCAGCAGCGGAGGGGGGGCTTACACTGAAGCTTTCTTT. It is translated as CASSGGGAYTEAFF.

This clonotype was seen repeatedly, ten times or more. V is TRBV2 and J is TRBJ2-1, with D possibly being TRBD2 (7 bases). The germline V gene encodes CDR1 SNHLY and CDR2 FYNNEI. The V end was cut by 7 bases, the J end by 5 bases, with 18 bases between. This CDR3 comprises 15 residues. The CDR3 bases are TGTGCCAGCACCACCCCCCAGCGGGACAACAATGAGCAGTTCTTC. Protein product: CASTTPQRDNNEQFF. The full variable domain, in which reference TRBV2 and TRBJ2-1 provide the parts outside the CDR3, is EPEVTQTPSHQVTQMGQEVILRCVPISNHLYFYWYRQILGQKVEFLVSFYNNEISEKSEIFDDQFSVERPDGSNFTLKIRSTKLEDSAMYFCASTTPQRDNNEQFFGPGTRLTVL.

This clonotype was seen many times. The CDR3 DNA is TGTGCCAGCAGTCCCGGAGAGGGGGTTAAACAGCCCCAGCATTTT. Amino acids: CASSPGEGVKQPQHF. The chain is built from TRBV28 and TRBJ1-5; D is possibly TRBD1 (6 bases). The CDR3 is 15 amino acids. V was cut by 5 bases and J by 7 bases, with 18 bases left in between. Germline assignment: CDR1 MDHEN and CDR2 SYDVKM.

This clonotype was found many times. The gene calls are TRBV7-2 and TRBJ1-1; TRBD1 matches at 12 bases. V shed 2 bases, J shed 5 bases, and the junction held 6 bases outside the gene matches. CDR3 size: 16 residues. CDR1 SGHTA and CDR2 FQGNSA come from the germline V gene. The CDR3 here is CASSLRDRGRGTEAFF. CDR3 nucleotide sequence: TGTGCCAGCAGCTTACGGGACAGGGGGCGAGGTACTGAAGCTTTCTTT.

This clonotype was observed at least ten times. This rearrangement joins TRBV28 to TRBJ2-1, with D hard to call. Germline values: CDR1 MDHEN, CDR2 SYDVKM. This CDR3 is 15 amino acids long. Trimming left V 5 bases short and J 5 bases short, with 16 bases between. The CDR3 nucleotides are TGTGCCAGCAGTCCCCCTGGTAGAGGAAACAATGAGCAGTTCTTC. Translation: CASSPPGRGNNEQFF. Full variable domain (rest looked up from reference TRBV28 and TRBJ2-1): DVKVTQSSRYLVKRTGEKVFLECVQDMDHENMFWYRQDPGLGLRLIYFSYDVKMKEKGDIPEGYSVSREKKERFSLILESASTNQTSMYLCASSPPGRGNNEQFFGPGTRLTVL.

J is TRBJ1-5 and V is TRBV28, with 7 bases aligning to TRBD1. Unmatched junction bases numbered 10, after V lost 8 bases and J lost 6 bases. CDR3 length equals 14 residues. Germline lookup yields CDR1 MDHEN and CDR2 SYDVKM. The CDR3 coding sequence is TGTGCCAGCTCGGAGGGGACAGTACCTCAGCCCCAGCATTTT. Its protein is CASSEGTVPQPQHF.

In this sample, this clonotype turned up many times. At one end, the junction sequence differs from germline, possibly due to a read error. The chain recombines TRBV7-8 with TRBJ2-5, with D unclear. The germline V gene encodes CDR1 SGHVS and CDR2 FQNEAQ. The CDR3 is made up of 8 amino acids. The CDR3 reads CHGETQYF. The CDR3 DNA reads TGCCATGGGGAGACCCAGTACTTC. Supplemented by reference TRBV7-8 and TRBJ2-5, the full variable domain reads GAGVSQSPRYKVAKRGQDVALRCDPISGHVSLFWYQQALGQGPEFLTYFQNEAQLDKSGLPSDRFFAERPEGSVSTLKIQRTQQEDSAVYLCHGETQYFGPGTRLLVL.

This clonotype was counted only a few times. The chain couples TRBV20-1 to TRBJ2-3; TRBD1 agrees at 8 bases. The CDR3 is 15 amino acids. Germline V gene data show CDR1 as DFQATT and CDR2 as SNEGSKA (reference sequence). The CDR3 sequence is CGASGAGGRTDTQYF. The CDR3, as DNA: TGCGGGGCCTCGGGGGCAGGGGGCCGGACGGATACGCAGTATTTT.

This clonotype was detected a few times. The chain couples TRBV2 to TRBJ2-5, with a tentative D call TRBD2 (6 bases). CDR1 and CDR2 from the germline V gene are SNHLY and FYNNEI. The V end lost 0 bases, the J end lost 5 bases, and 10 bases lay between the germline ends. The length of the CDR3 is 14 residues. The CDR3 sequence: CASSEATRGETQYF. CDR3 nucleotides: TGTGCCAGCAGTGAAGCGACGCGGGGTGAGACCCAGTACTTC.

This chain connects TRBV20-1 to TRBJ2-1, with 10 nucleotides matching TRBD1. Germline values: CDR1 DFQATT, CDR2 SNEGSKA (reference sequence). V lost 6 bases, J lost 7 bases, and 6 bases stayed unmatched. CDR3 size: 13 residues. Written as DNA, the CDR3 is TGCAGTGCGGCGGACAGGGGGTGGAATGAGCAGTTCTTC. It codes for CSAADRGWNEQFF.

As concerns this clonotype: This sequence may be a read error, since a much larger clone differs from it by one base. The chain recombines TRBV7-2 with TRBJ2-5; 8 bases are a match to TRBD2. V dropped 5 bases and J dropped 2; count of bases not matched to a gene: 4. Germline lookup yields CDR1 SGHTA and CDR2 FQGNSA. This CDR3 comprises 14 residues. The chain's CDR3 is CASSATSGQETQYF. The CDR3 DNA reads TGTGCCAGCAGCGCCACTAGCGGTCAAGAGACCCAGTACTTC.

The J gene is TRBJ2-7, the V gene TRBV12-3 or TRBV12-4; 7 positions agree with TRBD1. V shed 6 bases, J shed 5 bases, and the junction held 7 bases outside the gene matches. This CDR3 has 13 residues. The CDR3 here is CASSGQAMDEQYF. The CDR3 DNA sequence: TGTGCCAGCAGCGGACAGGCTATGGACGAGCAGTACTTC.

This clonotype was counted only a few times. This chain joins TRBV28 and TRBJ2-3; D perhaps matches TRBD1 (6 bases). The CDR3 consists of 16 residues. Trimming shortened V by 4 bases and J by 5 bases, and 19 bases separated the two germline ends. CDR1 MDHEN and CDR2 SYDVKM come from the germline V gene. The CDR3 reads CASSSFGDTPEDTQYF. CDR3 nucleotides: TGTGCCAGCAGTTCATTTGGGGACACCCCCGAAGATACGCAGTATTTT.

This clonotype showed up many times. This chain connects TRBV7-2 to TRBJ2-5; no firm D call. Trimming removed 2 bases at V and 2 bases at J, with 6 bases between. In germline, CDR1 is SGHTA, CDR2 FQGNSA. CDR3 length: 13 residues. The CDR3 region has the DNA TGTGCCAGCAGCTTATACAGACAAGAGACCCAGTACTTC. Its protein product is CASSLYRQETQYF.

The V call is TRBV20-1, the J call TRBJ2-3; tentative D call: TRBD1 (6 bases). V dropped 6 bases and J dropped 2 bases, with 18 bases sitting between them. The germline V gene has CDR1 DFQATT and CDR2 SNEGSKA (reference sequence). This CDR3 spans 15 amino acids. The CDR3 region is CSAAPLQGSTDTQYF. CDR3 nucleotide sequence: TGCAGTGCGGCGCCCCTACAGGGATCCACAGATACGCAGTATTTT.

Ten or more counts support this clonotype. V is TRBV7-2 and J is TRBJ1-6; D unclear. Germline V CDR1 and CDR2: SGHTA, FQGNSA. The ends were cut back, 6 bases at V and 0 bases at J, with 9 bases in the middle. The length of the CDR3 is 15 residues. The CDR3 DNA follows: TGTGCCAGCAGTCGCGGAAGCTCCTATAATTCACCCCTCCACTTT. Its protein product is CASSRGSSYNSPLHF.